This T cell receptor beta chain derives from a study of T-cell memory formation after mild COVID-19. This clonotype was seen a handful of times. TCRdb analysed the 5' RACE reads with MiXCR anew, one entry per CDR3 protein. The sample lists roughly 250,000 distinct CDR3 sequences, roughly a sixth seen once, with roughly a fifth in the top ten. The J segment lost 2 bases and the V segment lost 3 bases, leaving 18 bases of the junction unmatched. The CDR3 covers 21 residues. Germline V gene data show CDR1 as LGHNA and CDR2 as YSLEER. Sequencing was performed on PBMCs or a T cell subset sorted from them (not recorded which). The chain recombines TRBV4-3 with TRBJ2-3; TRBD2 aligns across 12 bases. The clonotype comes from a man younger than 30 who had mild COVID-19 (a few samples of this study predate the infection). Cell type and time point are not known. The DNA of the CDR3 is TGCGCCAGCAGCCATTCCCGGTTTGGGACTAGCGGGCCTTTCATCACAGATACGCAGTATTTT. Protein product: CASSHSRFGTSGPFITDTQYF.